This T cell receptor (beta chain) was captured by sequencing in a study of T cell changes during pregnancy in multiple sclerosis. Germline values: CDR1 LNHDA, CDR2 SQIVND (reference sequence). J lost 3 bases, V lost 4 bases, and 6 bases had no gene match. CDR3 size: 15 residues. This table comes from immunoSEQ multiplex PCR, and its TCRdb copy is limited to in-frame clones, with some not included. Of tens of thousands of clones listed, over 75% are singletons. The chain links TRBV19 to TRBJ1-5; TRBD1 agrees at 7 bases. This receptor was identified in a female donor in good health, enrolled as a control in a pregnancy study. Sample: CD4+ T cells from peripheral blood mononuclear cells, taken in the third trimester of pregnancy. CDR3 DNA sequence: TGTGCCAGTAGTACAGGACAGGTACCCAATCAGCCCCAGCATTTT. Translating gives CASSTGQVPNQPQHF.